This T cell receptor beta chain emerged from a study of OX40 agonist ivuxolimab in advanced cancers. About the research overall: Among those enrolled, mean age was approximately 60 years (range about 23 to 85) and 70% to 85% were male.

V was cut by 11 bases and J by 0 bases, with 8 bases left in between. Germline V lookup: CDR1 MDHEN, CDR2 SYDVKM. This CDR3 comprises 12 residues. About this clone: Its antigen remains unidentified.

Here immunoSEQ multiplex PCR was the method, and the copy in TCRdb shows in-frame clones only, minus some. The table shows 63,000 or so clones, with more than 80% occurring only once. Study-wide points: The 0.1-3.0 mg/kg partial responders had among the lowest clonal expansion.

This clonotype originated in an adult with an advanced solid tumor such as melanoma, head and neck, liver or kidney cancer. The source material was CD4+ or CD8+ T cells sorted from blood, sampled in a trial of the OX40 agonist ivuxolimab. This rearrangement joins TRBV28 to TRBJ2-4; possibly TRBD1 or TRBD2 for D (5 bases each). CDR3 loop: CASGLAKNIQYF. The CDR3, as DNA: TGTGCCTCGGGGCTAGCCAAAAACATTCAGTACTTC.